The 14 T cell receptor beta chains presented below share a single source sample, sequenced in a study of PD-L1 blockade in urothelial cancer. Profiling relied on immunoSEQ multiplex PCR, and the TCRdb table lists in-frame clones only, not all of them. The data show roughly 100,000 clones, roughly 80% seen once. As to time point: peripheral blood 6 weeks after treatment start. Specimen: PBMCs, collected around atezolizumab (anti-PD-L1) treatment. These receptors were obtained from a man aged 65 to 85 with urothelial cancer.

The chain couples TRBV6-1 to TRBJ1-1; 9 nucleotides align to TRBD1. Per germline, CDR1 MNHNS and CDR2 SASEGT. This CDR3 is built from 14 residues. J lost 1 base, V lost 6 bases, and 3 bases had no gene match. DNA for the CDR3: TGTGCCAGCAGGGCGGGACAGGGGAACACTGAAGCTTTCTTT. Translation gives CASRAGQGNTEAFF.

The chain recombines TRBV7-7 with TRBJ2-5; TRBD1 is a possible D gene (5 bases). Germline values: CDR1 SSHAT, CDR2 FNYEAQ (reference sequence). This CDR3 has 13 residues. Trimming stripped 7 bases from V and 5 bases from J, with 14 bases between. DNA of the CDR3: TGTGCCAGCAACACAGGAATTGGGGAGACCCAGTACTTC. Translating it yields CASNTGIGETQYF.

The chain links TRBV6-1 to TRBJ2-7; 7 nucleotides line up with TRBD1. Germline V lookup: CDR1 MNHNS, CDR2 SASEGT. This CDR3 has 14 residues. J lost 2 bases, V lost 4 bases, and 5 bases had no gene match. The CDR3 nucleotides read TGTGCCAGCAGTGGGTCGGGACAGACCTACGAGCAGTACTTC. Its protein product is CASSGSGQTYEQYF.

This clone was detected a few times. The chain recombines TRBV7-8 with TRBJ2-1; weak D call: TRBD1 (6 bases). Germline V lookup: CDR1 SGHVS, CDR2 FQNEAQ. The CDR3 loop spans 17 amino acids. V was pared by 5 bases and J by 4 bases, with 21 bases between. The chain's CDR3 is CASSGAPGGQRYNEQFF. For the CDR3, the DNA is TGTGCCAGCAGCGGAGCCCCCGGTGGACAGAGATACAATGAGCAGTTCTTC.

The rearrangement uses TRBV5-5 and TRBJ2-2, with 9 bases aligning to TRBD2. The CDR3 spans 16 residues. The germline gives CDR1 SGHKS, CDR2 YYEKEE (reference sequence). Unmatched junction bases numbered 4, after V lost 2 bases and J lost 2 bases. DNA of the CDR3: TGTGCCAGCAGCTTCCGTAGCGGGAGAAACACCGGGGAGCTGTTTTTT. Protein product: CASSFRSGRNTGELFF. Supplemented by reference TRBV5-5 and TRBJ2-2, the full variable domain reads DAGVTQSPTHLIKTRGQQVTLRCSPISGHKSVSWYQQVLGQGPQFIFQYYEKEERGRGNFPDRFSARQFPNYSSELNVNALLLGDSALYLCASSFRSGRNTGELFFGEGSRLTVL.

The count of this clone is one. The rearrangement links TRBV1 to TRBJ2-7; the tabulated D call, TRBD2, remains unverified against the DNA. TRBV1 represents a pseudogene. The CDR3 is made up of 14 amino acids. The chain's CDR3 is CTSSQDGGDYEQYF. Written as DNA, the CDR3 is TGCACCAGCAGCCAAGATGGGGGGGATTACGAGCAGTACTTC.

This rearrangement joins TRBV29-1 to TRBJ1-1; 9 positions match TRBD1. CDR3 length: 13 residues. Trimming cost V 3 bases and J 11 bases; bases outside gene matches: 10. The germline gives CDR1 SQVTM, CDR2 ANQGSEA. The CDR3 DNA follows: TGCAGCGTTGAGGGACAGGGAGGGACTGGGGCTTTCTTT. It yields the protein CSVEGQGGTGAFF.

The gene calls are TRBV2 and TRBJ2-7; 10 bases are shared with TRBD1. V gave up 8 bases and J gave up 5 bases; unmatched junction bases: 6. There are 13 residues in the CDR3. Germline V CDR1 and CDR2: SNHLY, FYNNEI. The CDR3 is CASGRQGADEQYF. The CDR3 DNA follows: TGTGCCAGCGGCCGACAGGGGGCCGACGAGCAGTACTTC. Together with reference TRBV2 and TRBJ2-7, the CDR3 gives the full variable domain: EPEVTQTPSHQVTQMGQEVILRCVPISNHLYFYWYRQILGQKVEFLVSFYNNEISEKSEIFDDQFSVERPDGSNFTLKIRSTKLEDSAMYFCASGRQGADEQYFGPGTRLTVT.

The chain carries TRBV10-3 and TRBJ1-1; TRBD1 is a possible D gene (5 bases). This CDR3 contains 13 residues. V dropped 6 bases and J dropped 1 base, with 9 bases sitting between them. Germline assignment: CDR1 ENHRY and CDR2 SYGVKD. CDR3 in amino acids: CAISPDTNTEAFF. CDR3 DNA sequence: TGTGCCATCAGCCCGGACACGAACACTGAAGCTTTCTTT.

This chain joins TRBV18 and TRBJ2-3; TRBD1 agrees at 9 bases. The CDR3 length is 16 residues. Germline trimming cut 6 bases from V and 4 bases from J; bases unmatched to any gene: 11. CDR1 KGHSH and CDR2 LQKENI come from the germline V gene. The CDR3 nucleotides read TGTGCCAGCTCGCCAGGGGCACAGGGGGCCTCAGATACGCAGTATTTT. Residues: CASSPGAQGASDTQYF.

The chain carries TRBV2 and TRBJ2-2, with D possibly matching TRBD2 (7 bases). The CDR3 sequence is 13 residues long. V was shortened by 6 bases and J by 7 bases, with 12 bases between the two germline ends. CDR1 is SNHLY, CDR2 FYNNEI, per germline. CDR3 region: CASRGGLIGELFF. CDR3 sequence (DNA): TGTGCCAGCAGGGGGGGGCTGATCGGGGAGCTGTTTTTT.

The CDR3 protein is CASSRGISGDTQYF. The CDR3 bases are TGCGCCAGCAGCCGGGGGATTTCGGGAGATACGCAGTATTTT. The V gene is TRBV10-1, the J gene TRBJ2-3; a possible D gene is TRBD2 (6 bases). Germline values: CDR1 WNHNN, CDR2 SYGVQD (reference sequence). The CDR3 extends over 14 amino acids. Trimming removed 6 bases at V and 5 bases at J, with 15 bases between.

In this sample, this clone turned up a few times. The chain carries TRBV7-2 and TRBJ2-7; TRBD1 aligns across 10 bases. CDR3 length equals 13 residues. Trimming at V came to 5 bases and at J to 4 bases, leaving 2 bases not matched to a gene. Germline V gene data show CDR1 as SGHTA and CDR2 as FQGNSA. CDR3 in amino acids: CASSTDRGYEQYF. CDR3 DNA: TGTGCCAGCAGCACGGACAGGGGGTACGAGCAGTACTTC.

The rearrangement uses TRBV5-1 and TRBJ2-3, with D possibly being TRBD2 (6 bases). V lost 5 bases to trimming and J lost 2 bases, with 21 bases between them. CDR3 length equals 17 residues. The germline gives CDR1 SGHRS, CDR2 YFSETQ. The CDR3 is CASSTGRSTGATDTQYF. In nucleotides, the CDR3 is TGCGCCAGCAGTACGGGGCGCTCCACGGGAGCCACAGATACGCAGTATTTT. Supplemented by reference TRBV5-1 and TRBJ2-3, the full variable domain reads KAGVTQTPRYLIKTRGQQVTLSCSPISGHRSVSWYQQTPGQGLQFLFEYFSETQRNKGNFPGRFSGRQFSNSRSEMNVSTLELGDSALYLCASSTGRSTGATDTQYFGPGTRLTVL.